This T cell receptor (beta chain) originates from a study of T cell responses to AZD1222 COVID-19 vaccine. The table came from immunoSEQ multiplex PCR; TCRdb's copy has only in-frame clones and leaves some out. Here the sample spans some 140,000 clones, more than 75% being singletons. General observations from the study: The number of AZD1222 recipients seropositive at baseline was only 5 to 7.

CDR1 and CDR2 from the germline V gene are ENHRY and SYGVKD. CDR3 size: 15 residues. Trimming took 8 bases from V and 3 from J, leaving 16 bases between them. About this clone itself: Antigen specificity is unknown.

Sample: peripheral blood, taken on day 0 of AZD1222 vaccination. This sequence originates from an adult in good health. This chain connects TRBV10-3 to TRBJ2-2, with a possible D match to TRBD1 (5 bases). The CDR3 is CAIPRGTPDTGELFF. In DNA, the CDR3 is TGTGCCATCCCTAGGGGCACCCCGGACACCGGGGAGCTGTTTTTT.